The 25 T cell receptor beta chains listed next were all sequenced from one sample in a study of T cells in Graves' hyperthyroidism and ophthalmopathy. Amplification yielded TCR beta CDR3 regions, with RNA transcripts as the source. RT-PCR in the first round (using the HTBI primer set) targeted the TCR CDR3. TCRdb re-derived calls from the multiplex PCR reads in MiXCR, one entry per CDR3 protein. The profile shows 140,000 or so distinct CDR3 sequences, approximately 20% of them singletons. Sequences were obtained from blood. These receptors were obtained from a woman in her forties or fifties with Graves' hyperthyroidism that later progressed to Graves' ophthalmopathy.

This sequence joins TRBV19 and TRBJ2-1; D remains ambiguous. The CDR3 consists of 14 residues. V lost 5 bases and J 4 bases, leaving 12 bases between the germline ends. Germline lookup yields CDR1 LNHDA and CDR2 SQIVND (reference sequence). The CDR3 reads CASSANTDYNEQFF. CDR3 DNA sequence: TGTGCCAGTAGTGCAAACACAGATTACAATGAGCAGTTCTTC.

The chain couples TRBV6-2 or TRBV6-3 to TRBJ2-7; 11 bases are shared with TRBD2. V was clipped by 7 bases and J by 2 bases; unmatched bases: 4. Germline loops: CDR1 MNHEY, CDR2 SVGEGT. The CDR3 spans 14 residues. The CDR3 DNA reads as TGTGCCAGCAATCCGGGACTAGCGGCCTACGAGCAGTACTTC. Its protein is CASNPGLAAYEQYF.

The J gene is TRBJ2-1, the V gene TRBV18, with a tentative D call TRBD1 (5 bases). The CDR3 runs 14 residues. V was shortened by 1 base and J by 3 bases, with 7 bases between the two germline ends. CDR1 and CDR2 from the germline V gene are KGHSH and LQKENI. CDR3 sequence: CASSPQRGYNEQFF. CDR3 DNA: TGTGCCAGCTCACCACAAAGGGGCTACAATGAGCAGTTCTTC.

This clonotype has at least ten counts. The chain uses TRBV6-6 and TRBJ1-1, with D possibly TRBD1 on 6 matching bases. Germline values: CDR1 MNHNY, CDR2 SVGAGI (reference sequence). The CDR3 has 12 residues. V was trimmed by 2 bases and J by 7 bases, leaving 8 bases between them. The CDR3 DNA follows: TGTGCCAGCAGTTACGGACAGTTTGAAGCTTTCTTT. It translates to CASSYGQFEAFF.

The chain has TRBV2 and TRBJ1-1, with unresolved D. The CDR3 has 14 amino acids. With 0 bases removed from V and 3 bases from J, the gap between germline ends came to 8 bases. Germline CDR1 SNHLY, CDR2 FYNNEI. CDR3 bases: TGTGCCAGCAGTGAAGCGGCAGTATACACTGAAGCTTTCTTT. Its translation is CASSEAAVYTEAFF.

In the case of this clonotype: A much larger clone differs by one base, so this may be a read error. CDR3 bases: TGCAGGGGACAGGAGGGAAACGAGCAGTACTTC. It encodes CRGQEGNEQYF. The chain has TRBV20-1 and TRBJ2-7, with 8 nucleotides matching TRBD1. The CDR3 extends over 11 amino acids. Germline CDR1 is DFQATT and CDR2 is SNEGSKA (reference sequence).

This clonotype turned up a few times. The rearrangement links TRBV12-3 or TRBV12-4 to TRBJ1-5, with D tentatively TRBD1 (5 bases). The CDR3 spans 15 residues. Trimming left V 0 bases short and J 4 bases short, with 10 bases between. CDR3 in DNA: TGTGCCAGCAGTTTAGCAGGGGATGGGAATCAGCCCCAGCATTTT. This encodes CASSLAGDGNQPQHF.

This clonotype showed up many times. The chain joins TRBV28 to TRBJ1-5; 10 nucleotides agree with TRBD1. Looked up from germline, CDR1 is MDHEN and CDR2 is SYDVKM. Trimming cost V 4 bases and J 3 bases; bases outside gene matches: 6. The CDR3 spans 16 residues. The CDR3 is CASSWTGGIDNQPQHF. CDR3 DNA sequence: TGTGCCAGCAGTTGGACAGGGGGGATTGACAATCAGCCCCAGCATTTT.

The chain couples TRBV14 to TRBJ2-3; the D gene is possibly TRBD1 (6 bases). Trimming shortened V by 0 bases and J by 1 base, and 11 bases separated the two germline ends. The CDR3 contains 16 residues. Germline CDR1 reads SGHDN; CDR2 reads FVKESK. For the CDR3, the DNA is TGTGCCAGCAGCCAAGATATGGCAGGGGGCACAGATACGCAGTATTTT. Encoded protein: CASSQDMAGGTDTQYF. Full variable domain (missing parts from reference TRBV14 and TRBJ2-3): EAGVTQFPSHSVIEKGQTVTLRCDPISGHDNLYWYRRVMGKEIKFLLHFVKESKQDESGMPNNRFLAERTGGTYSTLKVQPAELEDSGVYFCASSQDMAGGTDTQYFGPGTRLTVL.

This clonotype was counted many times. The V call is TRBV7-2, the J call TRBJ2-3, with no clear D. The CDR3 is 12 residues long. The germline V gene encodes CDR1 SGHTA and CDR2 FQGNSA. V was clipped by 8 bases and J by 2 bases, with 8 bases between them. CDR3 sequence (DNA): TGTGCCAGCCGCCAGATCACAGATACGCAGTATTTT. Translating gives CASRQITDTQYF.

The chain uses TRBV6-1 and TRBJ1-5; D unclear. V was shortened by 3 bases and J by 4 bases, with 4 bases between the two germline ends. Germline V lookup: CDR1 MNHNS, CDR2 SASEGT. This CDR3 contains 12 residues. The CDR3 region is CASSDGNQPQHF. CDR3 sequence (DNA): TGTGCCAGCAGTGACGGGAATCAGCCCCAGCATTTT.

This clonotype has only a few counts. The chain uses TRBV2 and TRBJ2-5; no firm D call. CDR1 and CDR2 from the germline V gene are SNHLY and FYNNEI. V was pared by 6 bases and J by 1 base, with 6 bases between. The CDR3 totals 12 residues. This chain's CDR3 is CASRALQETQYF. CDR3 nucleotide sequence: TGTGCCAGCAGGGCCCTCCAAGAGACCCAGTACTTC.

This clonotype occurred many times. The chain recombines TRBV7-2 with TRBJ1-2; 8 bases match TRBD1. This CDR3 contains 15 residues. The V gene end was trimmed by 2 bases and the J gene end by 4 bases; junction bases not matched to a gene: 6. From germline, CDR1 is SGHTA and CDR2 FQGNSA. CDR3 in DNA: TGTGCCAGCAGCTTACAGACCGGGACAGGCTATGGCTACACCTTC. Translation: CASSLQTGTGYGYTF.

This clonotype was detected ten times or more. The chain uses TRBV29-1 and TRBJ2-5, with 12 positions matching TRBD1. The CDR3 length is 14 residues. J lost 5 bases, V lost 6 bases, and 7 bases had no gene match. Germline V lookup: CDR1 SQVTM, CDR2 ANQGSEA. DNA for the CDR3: TGCAGCGTGGGGGGGACAGGGGGCCGGGAGACCCAGTACTTC. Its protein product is CSVGGTGGRETQYF. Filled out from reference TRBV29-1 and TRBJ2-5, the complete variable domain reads SAVISQKPSRDICQRGTSLTIQCQVDSQVTMMFWYRQQPGQSLTLIATANQGSEATYESGFVIDKFPISRPNLTFSTLTVSNMSPEDSSIYLCSVGGTGGRETQYFGPGTRLLVL.

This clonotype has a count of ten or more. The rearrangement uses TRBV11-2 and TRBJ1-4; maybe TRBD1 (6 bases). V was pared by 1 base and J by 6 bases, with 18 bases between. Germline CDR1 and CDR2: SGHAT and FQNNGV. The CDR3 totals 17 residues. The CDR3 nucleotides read TGTGCCAGCAGCTTAGGGGCGGTGGGGGCAGTTCATGAAAAACTGTTTTTT. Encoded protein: CASSLGAVGAVHEKLFF.

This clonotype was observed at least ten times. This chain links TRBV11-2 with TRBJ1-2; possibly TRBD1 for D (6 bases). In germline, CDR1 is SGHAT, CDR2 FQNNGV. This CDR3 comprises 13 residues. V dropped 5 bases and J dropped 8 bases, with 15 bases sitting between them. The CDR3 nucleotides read TGTGCCAGCAGCCAGGACAGTTTCAGGGGCTACACCTTC. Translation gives CASSQDSFRGYTF. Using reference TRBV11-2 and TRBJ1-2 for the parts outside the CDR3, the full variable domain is EAGVAQSPRYKIIEKRQSVAFWCNPISGHATLYWYQQILGQGPKLLIQFQNNGVVDDSQLPKDRFSAERLKGVDSTLKIQPAKLEDSAVYLCASSQDSFRGYTFGSGTRLTVV.

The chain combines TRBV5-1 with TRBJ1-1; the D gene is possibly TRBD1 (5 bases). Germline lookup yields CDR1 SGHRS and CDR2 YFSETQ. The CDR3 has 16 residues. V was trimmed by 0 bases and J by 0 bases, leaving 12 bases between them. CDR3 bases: TGCGCCAGCAGCTTGGACTCCGGGGCGATGAACACTGAAGCTTTCTTT. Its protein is CASSLDSGAMNTEAFF.

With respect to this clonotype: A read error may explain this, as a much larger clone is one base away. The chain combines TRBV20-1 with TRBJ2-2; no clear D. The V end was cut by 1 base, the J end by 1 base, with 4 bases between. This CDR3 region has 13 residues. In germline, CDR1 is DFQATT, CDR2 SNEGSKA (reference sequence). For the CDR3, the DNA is TGCAGTGCTAGAGTCAGGAACACCGGGGAGCTGTTTTTT. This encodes CSARVRNTGELFF.

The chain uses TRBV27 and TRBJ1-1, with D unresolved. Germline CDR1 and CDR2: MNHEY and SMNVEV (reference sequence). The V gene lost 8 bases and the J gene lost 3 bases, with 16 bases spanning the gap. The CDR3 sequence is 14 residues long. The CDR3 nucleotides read TGTGCCAGCTGCCAGAACGGCGGGGACACTGAAGCTTTCTTT. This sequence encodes CASCQNGGDTEAFF.

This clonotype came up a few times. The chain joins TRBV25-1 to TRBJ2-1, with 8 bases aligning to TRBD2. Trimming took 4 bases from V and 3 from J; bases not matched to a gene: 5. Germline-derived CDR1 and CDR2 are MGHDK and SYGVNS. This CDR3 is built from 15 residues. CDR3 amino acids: CASSATAGGYNEQFF. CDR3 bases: TGTGCCAGCAGTGCCACGGCGGGGGGCTACAATGAGCAGTTCTTC.

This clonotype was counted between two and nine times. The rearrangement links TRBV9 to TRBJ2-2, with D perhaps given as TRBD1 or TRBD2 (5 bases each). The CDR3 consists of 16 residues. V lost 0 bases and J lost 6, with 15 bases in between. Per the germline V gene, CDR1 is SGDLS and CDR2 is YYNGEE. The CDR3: CASSVAGGPISGELFF. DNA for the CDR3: TGTGCCAGCAGCGTAGCTGGGGGACCAATCTCCGGGGAGCTGTTTTTT.

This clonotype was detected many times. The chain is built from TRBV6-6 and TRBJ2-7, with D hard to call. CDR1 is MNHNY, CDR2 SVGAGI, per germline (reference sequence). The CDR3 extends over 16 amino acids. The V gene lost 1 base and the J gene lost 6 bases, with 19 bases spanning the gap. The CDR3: CASSYYRLGARGEQYF. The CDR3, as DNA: TGTGCCAGCAGTTACTATAGGCTAGGTGCCCGTGGCGAGCAGTACTTC.

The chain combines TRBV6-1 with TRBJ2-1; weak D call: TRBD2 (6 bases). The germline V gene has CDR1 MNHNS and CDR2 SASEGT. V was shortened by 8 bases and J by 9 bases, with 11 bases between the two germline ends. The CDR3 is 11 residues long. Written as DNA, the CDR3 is TGTGCCAGCTGGAGGGCCGGTGAGCAGTTCTTC. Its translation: CASWRAGEQFF.

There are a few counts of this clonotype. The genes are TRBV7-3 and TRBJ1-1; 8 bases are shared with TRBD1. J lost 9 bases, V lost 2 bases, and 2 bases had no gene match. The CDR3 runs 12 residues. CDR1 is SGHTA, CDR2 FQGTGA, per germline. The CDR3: CASSLGQGQAFF. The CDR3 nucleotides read TGTGCCAGCAGCTTAGGACAGGGCCAAGCTTTCTTT.

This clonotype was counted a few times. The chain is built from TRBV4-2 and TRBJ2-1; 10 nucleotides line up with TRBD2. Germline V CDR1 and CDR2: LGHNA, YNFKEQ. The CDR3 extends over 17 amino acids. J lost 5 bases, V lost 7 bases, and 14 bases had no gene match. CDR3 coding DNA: TGTGCCAGCACCTCAAGGGTAGCGGGAGGCATCCACAATGAGCAGTTCTTC. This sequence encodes CASTSRVAGGIHNEQFF.